A selection of T cell receptor beta chains follows, all from one sample in a study of T cell repertoires in cytomegalovirus infection. The antigens of these receptors remain unknown. TCRdb re-derived calls from the reads in MiXCR, one entry per CDR3 protein. The repertoire holds approximately 24,000 distinct CDR3 sequences, with roughly 20% as singletons. Sequencing was performed on CD8+ T cells from cultured PBMCs, taken from culture after CMV antigen stimulation. These TCRs come from a human donor in good health (CMV status not recorded). Some clones in this sample may be carry-over from other donors' samples. The CDR3 runs from the conserved cysteine through the conserved F or W. Each record gives: V gene, clone size, J gene, D gene, CDR3 length, CDR3 DNA, CDR3 protein. A D gene is named only where the DNA matches it firmly. Not every row has a clone size; where given, it reads once, few, many or a size class.

>TRBV19|many|TRBJ2-5|TRBD1|17
TGTGCCAGTAGTACACCAGGACCCACGACAGGGGGAGAGACCCAGTACTTC
CASSTPGPTTGGETQYF
>TRBV7-8|many|TRBJ1-2|.|15
TGTGCCAGCAGCTTCGACGATCGAATTCTCTATGGCTACACCTTC
CASSFDDRILYGYTF
>TRBV10-3|.|TRBJ1-5|TRBD1|14
TGTGCCATCACCTCCGGGACAGGGAATCAGCCCCAGCATTTT
CAITSGTGNQPQHF
>TRBV5-6|many|TRBJ2-2|.|17
TGTGCCAGCAGCTTGGCCCTTACAGGGCCCCTAACCGGGGAGCTGTTTTTT
CASSLALTGPLTGELFF
>TRBV6-2/TRBV6-3|.|TRBJ2-6|.|16
TGTGCCAGCAGCCCGAACGGGGGCTCTGGGGCCAACGTCCTGACTTTC
CASSPNGGSGANVLTF
>TRBV7-9|few|TRBJ2-7|TRBD1|15
TGTGCCAGCAGCTCGGGGACAGGACGGGTATACGAGCAGTACTTC
CASSSGTGRVYEQYF
>TRBV6-1|.|TRBJ2-7|.|15
TGTGCCAGCAGCGAATTTGAGTGGAGGAGGCGCGAGCAGTACTTC
CASSEFEWRRREQYF
>TRBV2|.|TRBJ2-5|.|15
TGTGCCAGCAGTGAAGCGCTATCGGGGGATGAGACCCAGTACTTC
CASSEALSGDETQYF
>TRBV6-2/TRBV6-3|few|TRBJ2-7|TRBD1|14
TGTGCCAGCAGTAAATCGACAGGGGCCTACGAGCAGTACTTC
CASSKSTGAYEQYF
>TRBV4-1|.|TRBJ1-1|.|12
TGCGCCAGCAGCCTGACAGGTACTGAAGCTTTCTTT
CASSLTGTEAFF
>TRBV28|few|TRBJ2-7|.|16
TGTGCCAGCAGTTTCTCATCAGGGGCGGCTCCCTACGAGCAGTACTTC
CASSFSSGAAPYEQYF
>TRBV11-2|.|TRBJ2-5|.|15
TGTGCCAGCAGCTTAGAGGCCGGGGCCTTGGGGACCCAGTACTTC
CASSLEAGALGTQYF
>TRBV28|.|TRBJ1-1|.|15
TGTGCCAGCAGTCCCCTTCGACGGAGGAACACTGAAGCTTTCTTT
CASSPLRRRNTEAFF
>TRBV6-5|.|TRBJ2-7|.|13
TGTGCCAGCAGAACTCCAAGCTCCTACGAGCAGTACTTC
CASRTPSSYEQYF
>TRBV9|.|TRBJ1-2|.|15
TGTGCCAGCAGCTCAGCCCAGGACAGACCCTATGGCTACACCTTC
CASSSAQDRPYGYTF
>TRBV7-2|many|TRBJ2-3|.|15
TGTGCCAGCAGCTTAGCAGGGGGGGGTGCAGATACGCAGTATTTT
CASSLAGGGADTQYF
>TRBV7-9|.|TRBJ2-5|TRBD2|16
TGTGCCAGCAGCGCTTCGGGACTAGCGGGGGAAGAGACCCAGTACTTC
CASSASGLAGEETQYF
>TRBV6-2/TRBV6-3|few|TRBJ2-2|.|13
TGTGCCAGCAGAATGGGCTCGTCCGGGGAGCTGTTTTTT
CASRMGSSGELFF
>TRBV3-1|.|TRBJ2-4|TRBD2|16
TGTGCCAGCAGCCAGGTTAGCGGGGAAGCCAAAAACATTCAGTACTTC
CASSQVSGEAKNIQYF
>TRBV4-1|.|TRBJ1-5|.|18
TGCGCCAGCAGCCAAGAATCCCCATTAGCCTATAGCAATCAGCCCCAGCATTTT
CASSQESPLAYSNQPQHF
>TRBV11-2|few|TRBJ2-3|TRBD2|15
TGTGCCAGCAGCTCCGGGACTAGCTCAGCAGATACGCAGTATTTT
CASSSGTSSADTQYF
>TRBV6-5|.|TRBJ2-7|.|17
TGTGCCAGCAGTTACTCTCGCGTGGTGTTAGGAGGCTACGAGCAGTACTTC
CASSYSRVVLGGYEQYF
>TRBV19|few|TRBJ2-3|.|15
TGTGCCAGTTCCCGGGTCGGAGTCGGCACAGATACGCAGTATTTT
CASSRVGVGTDTQYF
>TRBV7-2|many|TRBJ2-3|TRBD1|14
TGTGCCAGCAGCTCGGACAGGGTCACAGATACGCAGTATTTT
CASSSDRVTDTQYF
>TRBV7-7|many|TRBJ2-3|.|13
TGTGCTAGCAGCTTAGACTTCGCAGATACGCAGTATTTT
CASSLDFADTQYF
>TRBV7-8|.|TRBJ2-5|.|14
TGTGCCAGCGGCGTTAGAGCGAACGAAGAGACCCAGTACTTC
CASGVRANEETQYF
>TRBV2|.|TRBJ1-1|.|13
TGTGCCAGCAGTTCCCAGGGGAACACTGAAGCTTTCTTT
CASSSQGNTEAFF
>TRBV7-4|.|TRBJ2-2|.|17
TGTGCCAGCAGCCTCACCCGGGACATCTTTCAGTCCGGGGAGCTGTTTTTT
CASSLTRDIFQSGELFF
>TRBV6-6|.|TRBJ2-7|TRBD1|13
TGTGCCAGCAGTCAGACAGGGTCCTACAAGCAGTACTTC
CASSQTGSYKQYF
>TRBV24-1|.|TRBJ1-1|.|13
TGTGCCACCAGTACTGACAGGAACACTGAAGCTTTCTTT
CATSTDRNTEAFF
>TRBV4-3|.|TRBJ2-7|.|16
TGCGCCAGCAGCCAAGATCGGGGTAATTTAAAGGGCGAGCAGTACTTC
CASSQDRGNLKGEQYF
>TRBV7-2|many|TRBJ2-1|TRBD2|19
TGTGCCAGCAGCTTAGTTGGGGGGGTAGCGGGGGCCTCCTACAATGAGCAGTTCTTC
CASSLVGGVAGASYNEQFF
>TRBV6-1|few|TRBJ2-3|.|18
TGTGCCAGCAGTGAAATTACTCGGAGCGGGCCCCAGGCAGATACGCAGTATTTT
CASSEITRSGPQADTQYF
>TRBV24-1|.|TRBJ1-5|TRBD1|13
TGTGCCACCCGACAGGGCCGCGATCAGCCCCAGCATTTT
CATRQGRDQPQHF
>TRBV6-2/TRBV6-3|many|TRBJ1-1|.|12
TGTGCCAGCAGTTACGCGAACACTGAAGCTTTCTTT
CASSYANTEAFF
>TRBV25-1|few|TRBJ2-1|.|13
TGTGCCAGCAGTGAAAGCAGCTACAATGAGCAGTTCTTC
CASSESSYNEQFF
>TRBV28|few|TRBJ1-4|.|15
TGTGCCAGCAAAGAGAGTGGCAGTACTAATGAAAAACTGTTTTTT
CASKESGSTNEKLFF
>TRBV6-2/TRBV6-3|many|TRBJ2-2|.|17
TGTGCCAGCAGCTACCTCGGGGGAGGTCGGTACGCCGGGGAGCTGTTTTTT
CASSYLGGGRYAGELFF
>TRBV7-7|many|TRBJ2-3|TRBD2|16
TGTGCTAGCAGCTTAGGTGCGGGGGGCCCCACAGATACGCAGTATTTT
CASSLGAGGPTDTQYF
>TRBV5-6|.|TRBJ1-3|.|14
TGTGCCAGCAGCCTCCGGGGAGGACCAAACACCATATATTTT
CASSLRGGPNTIYF
>TRBV7-2|few|TRBJ2-1|.|15
TGTGCCAGCAGCTTAGGCAGGGGATCCTACAATGAGCAGTTCTTC
CASSLGRGSYNEQFF
>TRBV7-9|.|TRBJ2-1|TRBD1|15
TGTGCCAGCAGCTTCCGGGACAGGGCTGGGAATGAGCAGTTCTTC
CASSFRDRAGNEQFF
>TRBV27|.|TRBJ2-6|.|21
TGTGCCAGCAGTTTATCCGGGCTAAAGACAGGTCACTACTCTGGGGCCAACGTCCTGACTTTC
CASSLSGLKTGHYSGANVLTF
>TRBV5-1|.|TRBJ1-1|.|14
TGCGCCAGCAGCTACGGACTGGGGAACACTGAAGCTTTCTTT
CASSYGLGNTEAFF
>TRBV12-3/TRBV12-4|.|TRBJ1-3|.|14
TGTGCCAGCAGTTTATACGGGGCTGGAAACACCATATATTTT
CASSLYGAGNTIYF
>TRBV10-3|few|TRBJ2-7|TRBD2|15
TGTGCCATCAGTGAGTCGACTAGCGTCCTCTACGAGCAGTACTTC
CAISESTSVLYEQYF
>TRBV28|.|TRBJ1-4|.|17
TGTGCCAGCAGTTTGGAGGGGATCGGGGCAACTAATGAAAAACTGTTTTTT
CASSLEGIGATNEKLFF
>TRBV23-1|.|TRBJ2-2|TRBD1|16
TGCGCCAGCGGTACACCGGGACAGGCCGTCTCCGGGGAGCTGTTTTTT
CASGTPGQAVSGELFF
>TRBV7-8|few|TRBJ2-3|.|14
TGTGCCAGCAGCTTAGCCTATAGCACAGATACGCAGTATTTT
CASSLAYSTDTQYF
>TRBV20-1|many|TRBJ1-1|.|12
TGCAGTGCAGCAAAGTTGAACACTGAAGCTTTCTTT
CSAAKLNTEAFF
>TRBV2|few|TRBJ2-7|.|16
TGTGCCAGCAGTGGCATCCCCCCACGGGGAGGCTACGAGCAGTACTTC
CASSGIPPRGGYEQYF
>TRBV7-6|.|TRBJ2-6|.|17
TGTGCCAGCAGAGACGACAGTAGCGCTCTCGGGGCCAGCGTCCTGACTTTC
CASRDDSSALGASVLTF
>TRBV5-4|.|TRBJ2-2|.|15
TGTGCCAGCAGCTTTGGCGGAGAGGGGCCCGGGGAGCTGTTTTTT
CASSFGGEGPGELFF
>TRBV4-1|.|TRBJ2-7|.|12
TGCGCCAGCAGCCTACAGGGCTACGAGCAGTACTTC
CASSLQGYEQYF
>TRBV6-1|.|TRBJ1-4|TRBD1|13
TGTGCCAGCAGCGCCGGGACAGAAGCTGGACTGTTTTTT
CASSAGTEAGLFF